One and the same sample provided the 31 T cell receptor beta chains below, sequenced in a study of T cell responses to AZD1222 COVID-19 vaccine. Method: immunoSEQ multiplex PCR; TCRdb's copy keeps in-frame clones and lacks some. Found here are more than 85,000 clones, 88% of them singletons; the top ten hold roughly 2.6%. The source material was peripheral blood, sampled on day 0 of AZD1222 vaccination. Every receptor here comes from an adult in good health.

In this sample, this clone turned up a few times. V gene TRBV7-9 combines with J gene TRBJ2-2; 14 bases fit TRBD2. The CDR3 length is 19 residues. The V segment lost 5 bases and the J segment 5 bases; nucleotides outside the gene matches: 13. CDR1 SEHNR and CDR2 FQNEAQ come from the germline V gene (reference sequence). The CDR3 coding sequence is TGTGCCAGCAGCACGACAACCCCCCGACTAGCGGGAGGGACCGGGGAGCTGTTTTTT. Translated: CASSTTTPRLAGGTGELFF.

The chain is built from TRBV10-3 and TRBJ1-1; TRBD1 agrees at 7 bases. The germline CDR1 and CDR2 sequences are ENHRY and SYGVKD. V lost 6 bases to trimming and J lost 3 bases; unmatched junction nucleotides: 13. The CDR3 totals 16 residues. DNA for the CDR3: TGTGCCATCAGGGAGGGGTCGGGACAGTTCGACACTGAAGCTTTCTTT. Encoded protein: CAIREGSGQFDTEAFF.

The chain links TRBV7-2 to TRBJ2-3; 8 positions match TRBD1. The CDR3 consists of 15 residues. Germline V gene data show CDR1 as SGHTA and CDR2 as FQGNSA. Unmatched junction bases numbered 11, after V lost 10 bases and J lost 2 bases. The CDR3 DNA reads TGTGCCACCAAGACAGGGGCCGTATTCACAGATACGCAGTATTTT. Encoded protein: CATKTGAVFTDTQYF.

The V and J genes are TRBV29-1 and TRBJ2-5; 10 positions agree with TRBD1. CDR3 size: 14 residues. The V segment lost 7 bases and the J segment 7 bases; nucleotides outside the gene matches: 12. Germline V lookup: CDR1 SQVTM, CDR2 ANQGSEA. CDR3 protein: CSGGGQGRFGTQYF. CDR3 bases: TGCAGCGGGGGGGGACAGGGGCGCTTCGGGACCCAGTACTTC.

To note about this clone: Other DNA sequences within the sample encode an identical CDR3. The genes are TRBV7-2 and TRBJ2-3, with no clear D. The germline V gene encodes CDR1 SGHTA and CDR2 FQGNSA. V lost 0 bases and J lost 0, with 4 bases in between. The CDR3 is made up of 14 amino acids. The chain's CDR3 is CASSLAGSTDTQYF. CDR3 bases: TGTGCCAGCAGCTTAGCGGGGAGCACAGATACGCAGTATTTT.

This chain links TRBV2 with TRBJ1-5; unclear D gene. This CDR3 region has 13 residues. V was shortened by 6 bases and J by 4 bases, with 10 bases between the two germline ends. CDR1 is SNHLY and CDR2 is FYNNEI in the germline V gene. Here the CDR3 reads CASRLLANQPQHF. The DNA for the CDR3 is TGTGCCAGCAGACTTCTGGCAAATCAGCCCCAGCATTTT.

This chain links TRBV4-3 with TRBJ2-5, with D possibly being TRBD2 (6 bases). CDR1 is LGHNA, CDR2 YSLEER, per germline. The ends were cut back, 3 bases at V and 5 bases at J, with 16 bases in the middle. This CDR3 has 15 residues. CDR3 in DNA: TGCGCCAGCAGCCAGGTTCTAGCGTCGGGGGAGACCCAGTACTTC. This sequence encodes CASSQVLASGETQYF.

The chain's CDR3 is CASSPSFTQYF. DNA for the CDR3: TGTGCCAGCAGTCCTAGCTTTACGCAGTATTTT. V usage is TRBV6-5 and J usage is TRBJ2-3; tentative D call: TRBD2 (5 bases). The CDR3 contains 11 residues. Germline loops: CDR1 MNHEY, CDR2 SVGAGI. V was pared by 5 bases and J by 8 bases, with 8 bases between.

The rearrangement links TRBV19 to TRBJ1-5; the D is unclear. Germline V gives CDR1 LNHDA, CDR2 SQIVND (reference sequence). This CDR3 has 13 amino acids. V dropped 8 bases and J dropped 2 bases, with 10 bases sitting between them. Written as DNA, the CDR3 is TGTGCCAGTTACGGTTGGGGCAATCAGCCCCAGCATTTT. Translating gives CASYGWGNQPQHF.

CDR3 DNA sequence: TGTGCCAGTAGTATACAACAGGCCACCTCCTACGAGCAGTACTTC. Amino acid sequence: CASSIQQATSYEQYF. The gene calls are TRBV19 and TRBJ2-7, with D possibly being TRBD1 (5 bases). V lost 2 bases to trimming and J lost 0 bases, with 11 bases between them. Germline values: CDR1 LNHDA, CDR2 SQIVND (reference sequence). The CDR3 runs 15 residues. The full variable domain, its missing parts supplied by reference TRBV19 and TRBJ2-7, is DGGITQSPKYLFRKEGQNVTLSCEQNLNHDAMYWYRQDPGQGLRLIYYSQIVNDFQKGDIAEGYSVSREKKESFPLTVTSAQKNPTAFYLCASSIQQATSYEQYFGPGTRLTVT.

The CDR3 region has the DNA TGTGCCAGCAGTGAAGTTGGAGCGGGGGGGTTTAATGAGCAGTTCTTC. Translating it yields CASSEVGAGGFNEQFF. This chain joins TRBV2 and TRBJ2-1, with 10 bases matching TRBD2. With 1 base clipped from V and 7 bases from J, the junction kept 7 bases outside the gene matches. Germline assignment: CDR1 SNHLY and CDR2 FYNNEI. The CDR3 runs to 16 residues. Combining the CDR3 with reference TRBV2 and TRBJ2-1 gives the whole variable domain EPEVTQTPSHQVTQMGQEVILRCVPISNHLYFYWYRQILGQKVEFLVSFYNNEISEKSEIFDDQFSVERPDGSNFTLKIRSTKLEDSAMYFCASSEVGAGGFNEQFFGPGTRLTVL.

This rearrangement joins TRBV19 to TRBJ2-1; 14 bases are shared with TRBD2. This CDR3 spans 16 amino acids. The germline CDR1 and CDR2 sequences are LNHDA and SQIVND (reference sequence). V lost 3 bases and J lost 10; bases outside the gene matches: 8. The CDR3 DNA is TGTGCCAGTAGTATCCCTGGGACTAGCGGGAGAGGCGAGCAGTTCTTC. It translates to CASSIPGTSGRGEQFF.

The chain joins TRBV5-1 to TRBJ2-2; tentative D call: TRBD2 (5 bases). Germline V CDR1 and CDR2: SGHRS, YFSETQ. This CDR3 spans 16 amino acids. Trimming removed 1 base from V and 2 bases from J, with 12 bases in between. CDR3 in amino acids: CASSLYSPGNTGELFF. The DNA for the CDR3 is TGCGCCAGCAGCTTGTACTCCCCGGGAAACACCGGGGAGCTGTTTTTT.

V gene TRBV12-3 or TRBV12-4 combines with J gene TRBJ1-2; no clear D gene. This CDR3 comprises 13 residues. The ends were cut back, 3 bases at V and 9 bases at J, with 14 bases in the middle. The CDR3 sequence is CASSLIDGGSYTF. CDR3 sequence (DNA): TGTGCCAGCAGTTTGATTGACGGTGGGAGCTACACCTTC.

CDR3 bases: TGTGCCAGCAGTTACTGGCCGGGGATCTATGGCTACACCTTC. It yields the protein CASSYWPGIYGYTF. The chain is built from TRBV6-5 and TRBJ1-2; D is uncertain. The CDR3 extends over 14 amino acids. The V and J ends lost 1 base and 4 bases respectively, with 10 bases between them. Germline V lookup: CDR1 MNHEY, CDR2 SVGAGI.

This chain joins TRBV5-1 and TRBJ1-2, with D perhaps matching TRBD1 (6 bases). Germline V CDR1 and CDR2: SGHRS, YFSETQ. V was pared by 4 bases and J by 0 bases, with 10 bases between. The CDR3 extends over 14 amino acids. The CDR3 protein is CASSPDSPNYGYTF. DNA of the CDR3: TGCGCCAGCAGCCCGGACAGCCCTAACTATGGCTACACCTTC.

The chain is built from TRBV10-1 and TRBJ2-7; 8 bases agree with TRBD1. The CDR3 totals 13 residues. The ends lost 5 bases at V and 3 bases at J; junction bases unmatched: 3. Germline V gene data show CDR1 as WNHNN and CDR2 as SYGVQD (reference sequence). The CDR3 is CASSSDRDYEQYF. The DNA of the CDR3 is TGCGCCAGCAGTTCGGACAGGGACTACGAGCAGTACTTC.

V usage is TRBV3-1 (or the pseudogene TRBV3-2) and J usage is TRBJ1-4; D unclear. With 4 bases removed from V and 6 bases from J, the gap between germline ends came to 12 bases. CDR3 size: 14 residues. The V gene's germline CDR1 is LGHDT and CDR2 YNNKEL (reference sequence). This CDR3 reads CASSPRGNYEKLFF. The CDR3 nucleotides read TGTGCCAGCAGCCCCCGAGGGAACTATGAAAAACTGTTTTTT.

The chain employs TRBV27 and TRBJ2-7; D remains unclear. The germline V gene encodes CDR1 MNHEY and CDR2 SMNVEV (reference sequence). The CDR3 has 14 amino acids. V was shortened by 2 bases and J by 1 base, with 9 bases between the two germline ends. In DNA form, the CDR3 reads TGTGCCAGCAGTTTAGGGCCGATTTCCTACGAGCAGTACTTC. As protein: CASSLGPISYEQYF.

The CDR3 DNA reads as TGTGCCAGCAGTTACTATAACACTGAAGCTTTCTTT. This sequence encodes CASSYYNTEAFF. J is TRBJ1-1 and V is TRBV6-6; D gene uncertain. The CDR3 totals 12 residues. Per germline, CDR1 MNHNY and CDR2 SVGAGI (reference sequence). Deletions cut 1 base from V and 2 bases from J, with 2 bases between.

The gene calls are TRBV6-5 and TRBJ1-4; 7 positions agree with TRBD1. Germline CDR1 MNHEY, CDR2 SVGAGI. With V trimmed by 6 bases and J by 5 bases, 0 bases remained unmatched. This CDR3 is 12 amino acids long. In DNA, the CDR3 is TGTGCCAGCAGACAGGGGAATGAAAAACTGTTTTTT. This gives the protein CASRQGNEKLFF.

V is TRBV10-2 and J is TRBJ2-7; D might be TRBD1 or TRBD2, each matching 5 bases. This CDR3 is 14 amino acids long. The germline gives CDR1 WSHSY, CDR2 SAAADI. The V and J ends lost 7 bases and 1 base respectively, with 14 bases between them. CDR3 DNA sequence: TGCGCCAGCAAACGCTGGGACGGATCCTACGAGCAGTACTTC. It codes for CASKRWDGSYEQYF.

The CDR3 protein is CATSRDRGELFF. DNA of the CDR3: TGTGCCACCAGCAGGGACAGAGGAGAACTGTTTTTT. The J gene is TRBJ1-4, the V gene TRBV15; the D gene is possibly TRBD1 (6 bases). This CDR3 has 12 residues. V was clipped by 3 bases and J by 12 bases, with 11 bases between them. Germline loops: CDR1 LNHNV, CDR2 YYDKDF (reference sequence).

V usage is TRBV15 and J usage is TRBJ1-3; D call uncertain. The length of the CDR3 is 15 residues. Looked up from germline, CDR1 is LNHNV and CDR2 is YYDKDF (reference sequence). With 5 bases removed from V and 0 bases from J, the gap between germline ends came to 11 bases. The CDR3 sequence is CATSLARTSGNTIYF. CDR3 DNA sequence: TGTGCCACCAGCCTGGCAAGAACCTCTGGAAACACCATATATTTT.

This chain links TRBV7-3 with TRBJ2-1; the D is unclear. V was pared by 1 base and J by 5 bases, with 15 bases between. The CDR3 totals 16 residues. CDR1 and CDR2 from the germline V gene are SGHTA and FQGTGA. In DNA, the CDR3 is TGTGCCAGCAGCTTAATGGTCCGAAGTTCTCACAATGAGCAGTTCTTC. Translating gives CASSLMVRSSHNEQFF.

The sample holds one count of this clone. This rearrangement joins TRBV12-3 or TRBV12-4 to TRBJ2-3, with 7 bases identical to TRBD2. The J segment lost 8 bases and the V segment lost 5 bases, leaving 7 bases of the junction unmatched. CDR3 length equals 13 residues. The DNA of the CDR3 is TGTGCCAGCAGTCGGGACTATCTGCGTACGCAGTATTTT. The encoded protein is CASSRDYLRTQYF.

V usage is TRBV7-2 and J usage is TRBJ2-5, with 12 bases lining up with TRBD2. The V segment lost 1 base and the J segment 4 bases; nucleotides outside the gene matches: 4. Germline V gives CDR1 SGHTA, CDR2 FQGNSA. CDR3 length: 16 amino acids. Here the CDR3 DNA reads TGTGCCAGCAGCTTAGAGCTAGCGGGGGGGGCAGAGACCCAGTACTTC. This codes for CASSLELAGGAETQYF.

This clone was seen only once. V usage is TRBV27 and J usage is TRBJ2-7; TRBD2 agrees at 15 bases. The CDR3 covers 16 residues. V shed 5 bases and J 3 bases; nucleotides not matched to a gene: 5. CDR1 is MNHEY, CDR2 SMNVEV, per germline (reference sequence). Written as DNA, the CDR3 is TGTGCCAGCAGTACTCGGACTAGCGGGAGGGTCTACGAGCAGTACTTC. Its protein is CASSTRTSGRVYEQYF.

The chain uses TRBV5-1 and TRBJ2-7, with TRBD1 identical over 8 bases. The length of the CDR3 is 15 residues. With 4 bases clipped from V and 4 bases from J, the junction kept 10 bases outside the gene matches. Germline V lookup: CDR1 SGHRS, CDR2 YFSETQ. The CDR3 reads CASSRGQVQSYEQYF. In DNA, the CDR3 is TGCGCCAGCAGCCGGGGACAGGTGCAATCATACGAGCAGTACTTC. The full variable domain, rest sourced from reference TRBV5-1 and TRBJ2-7, is KAGVTQTPRYLIKTRGQQVTLSCSPISGHRSVSWYQQTPGQGLQFLFEYFSETQRNKGNFPGRFSGRQFSNSRSEMNVSTLELGDSALYLCASSRGQVQSYEQYFGPGTRLTVT.

This clone was recorded once. The chain recombines TRBV6-6 with TRBJ1-6; 10 bases are shared with TRBD1. Germline V lookup: CDR1 MNHNY, CDR2 SVGAGI (reference sequence). CDR3 size: 15 residues. V lost 10 bases, J lost 5 bases, and 8 bases stayed unmatched. CDR3: CAIKTGQGHNSPLHF. In DNA form, the CDR3 reads TGTGCCATCAAGACGGGACAGGGGCATAATTCACCCCTCCACTTT.

The gene calls are TRBV18 and TRBJ1-5, with a possible D match to TRBD1 (6 bases). V lost 3 bases and J 3 bases, leaving 18 bases between the germline ends. Germline V CDR1 and CDR2: KGHSH, LQKENI. The CDR3 has 17 amino acids. CDR3 in DNA: TGTGCCAGCTCACCTGTAGGGGGGGCGTATTCCAATCAGCCCCAGCATTTT. Translation: CASSPVGGAYSNQPQHF.